This T cell receptor beta chain was retrieved from a study of T cell responses to AZD1222 COVID-19 vaccine. Study-wide findings and caveats: It was only after the peak T cell response that any repertoires were sampled. Seropositivity was recorded at baseline in only a handful of AZD1222 recipients. In a largely white British group with more females than males, clonal diversity was possibly underestimated.

Details on this clone: Its antigen remains unidentified.

CDR3 length: 14 residues. CDR1 and CDR2 (germline): SGDLS, YYNGEE. Trimming cost V 2 bases and J 8 bases, with 13 bases left between them. Method: immunoSEQ multiplex PCR; TCRdb's copy keeps in-frame clones and lacks some. The sample holds fewer than 150,000 clones, around 89% seen once. The V call is TRBV9, the J call TRBJ1-4; TRBD1 might be the D (6 bases). The material sequenced was peripheral blood, taken on day 0 of AZD1222 vaccination. The TCR was taken from an adult in good health. The CDR3 loop reads CASSVRGFGEKLFF. The CDR3 DNA sequence: TGTGCCAGCAGCGTTAGGGGGTTCGGAGAAAAACTGTTTTTT.